Shown below are 2 T cell receptor beta chains from a single sample sequenced in a study of blood T cell repertoires in COVID-19. Clones were read by immunoSEQ multiplex PCR, and TCRdb kept only the in-frame ones, dropping some. Among over 150,000 clones listed, 85% were seen once. The sample taken for sequencing was peripheral blood. Receptors originate from a woman aged 80 or over with COVID-19, enrolled during active disease.

This chain joins TRBV5-5 and TRBJ2-5, with D tentatively TRBD2 (7 bases). There are 14 residues in the CDR3. Trimming left V 3 bases short and J 5 bases short, with 14 bases between. Looked up from germline, CDR1 is SGHKS and CDR2 is YYEKEE (reference sequence). CDR3 protein: CASSSPGGRETQYF. As DNA, the CDR3 is TGTGCCAGCAGCTCCCCGGGGGGCAGGGAGACCCAGTACTTC.

This clone was detected a few times. In the same sample, other DNA sequences code for this CDR3. This chain uses TRBV10-1 with TRBJ1-4, with 7 bases matching TRBD1. The CDR3 extends over 21 amino acids. Trimming removed 2 bases from V and 3 bases from J; junction bases left unmatched: 21. Germline CDR1 is WNHNN and CDR2 is SYGVQD (reference sequence). CDR3 bases: TGCGCCAGCAGTGAGGGGGCGGGGGGGCGTGGGACAGTCACCTCTAATGAAAAACTGTTTTTT. Translating gives CASSEGAGGRGTVTSNEKLFF.